The source of this T cell receptor (beta chain) is a study of T cell responses to AZD1222 COVID-19 vaccine listed by TCRdb under 2021. For the wider study: AZD1222 recipients given second doses at about 4 weeks or at about 12 weeks were pooled, since spike-specific TCR depth and breadth were not found to differ between the two schedules. TCR sequencing was performed for about 250 trial participants, of whom approximately 200 were given two doses of AZD1222 and around 25 were given two doses of MenACWY control vaccine. Trial participants were enrolled into age subgroups of 18-55, 56-69 and 70-plus years, which contained approximately 150, 28 and 58 TCR-sequenced participants, respectively. The full study reports these points: Conclusions about previously exposed vaccinees are limited because only a handful of AZD1222 recipients were SARS-CoV-2 seropositive at baseline. After two AZD1222 doses, both the breadth and the depth of spike-specific TCRs were significantly higher than at day 0 and than in MenACWY recipients. CD4 TCRs associated with the vaccine covered the entire spike protein, and the dominant responses were in regions 160-218 and 743-854. No day 14 peak-response samples were available, so repertoires were characterized only after the peak T cell response. The 56-69-year group was small, and its depth increase did not reach significance, likely because of low power. Most participants were white British and females outnumbered males, and the authors suggested that clonal diversity may have been underestimated. Epitopes outside the regions mutated in the B.1.351 and B.1.1.7 variants were reportedly recognized by nearly half of the unique spike-specific TCRs.

The CDR3 regions of human TCRbeta chains were analyzed by immunosequencing. As for the original processing: Repertoire TCRs were checked for matches against a reference library of SARS-CoV-2-specific TCRs that had been generated using the MIRA antigen-specificity platform. Breadth was defined as the fraction of unique TCRs that were SARS-CoV-2-associated, and depth was defined as the fraction of total T cells that were SARS-CoV-2-associated. Each spike-specific TCR was assigned to its reactive spike region and to a CD4 or CD8 class using the MIRA data. Log10-transformed breadth and depth values were compared by one-way ANOVA with Sidak's multiple comparisons tests. TCRdb took this table from immuneACCESS and kept in-frame rearrangements with V and J called. Such tables lack part of the clones; where checked against another copy, unresolved V genes explain under half of the gap, and the rest is unexplained. V, J and clone size are those of that table, while D and trimming were read from the DNA. Across this sample there are roughly 55,000 clones, with roughly 85% seen only once. The ten largest clones represent around 4% of the sample.

This clone was found once. The target of this receptor is not known. No per-base quality is available; no much larger clone lies one base away. The V and J ends are trimmed by 0 bases and 3 bases, leaving 6 bases between them. There are 13 amino acids in the CDR3, from cysteine to phenylalanine inclusive. Solely the CDR3 DNA is kept, with 39 bases framed from the first base. CDR1 MNHEY and CDR2 SVGAGI are derived from the germline V gene. The time point label here, explained by the study, means: baseline before first vaccination. Vaccinee samples came from UK trials COV001 and COV002, including a single-blind randomized controlled phase 2/3 trial of AZD1222 (ChAdOx1 nCoV-19) in healthy adults. Trial participant PBMC samples were collected at day 0 and day 28 after the second dose for TCRbeta chain sequencing.

Rearrangement joined TRBV6-5 to TRBJ2-7; the D gene assignment is ambiguous. This sample comprised peripheral blood, obtained on day 0 of AZD1222 vaccination. The TCR sequence derives from an adult in good health. The sequenced DNA: TGTGCCAGCAGTTACTCGCAGAACTACGAGCAGTACTTC. It translates as CASSYSQNYEQYF.